One sample yielded the 11 T cell receptor beta chains listed below, sequenced in a study of cytomegalovirus exposure and HLA in healthy donors. This PCR relied on a set of 60 Vbeta primers and 13 Jbeta primers. Assay: immunoSEQ multiplex PCR; the TCRdb copy retains only in-frame clones and omits some. The data contain 150,000 to 200,000 clones, about 80% of them singletons. Input material: PBMCs. The receptor set was obtained from a man between 35 and 55 years old in good health and CMV-seronegative.

The chain employs TRBV5-1 and TRBJ2-1; D unclear. This CDR3 region has 13 residues. The V end was cut by 0 bases, the J end by 5 bases, with 6 bases between. CDR1 is SGHRS, CDR2 YFSETQ, per germline. CDR3 protein: CASSLVSDNEQFF. Written as DNA, the CDR3 is TGCGCCAGCAGCTTGGTTTCAGACAATGAGCAGTTCTTC.

V and J are TRBV7-9 and TRBJ1-1; D ambiguous. The germline CDR1 and CDR2 sequences are SEHNR and FQNEAQ (reference sequence). The CDR3 contains 14 residues. V shed 0 bases and J shed 8 bases, with 13 bases lying between them. The CDR3 bases are TGTGCCAGCAGCTTAGCGCCCCAAACCGGGGAAGCTTTCTTT. This translates into CASSLAPQTGEAFF.

Points on this clone: A junction end diverges from the germline sequence, so it may reflect a read error. The gene calls are TRBV7-9 and TRBJ2-7; TRBD1 matches 10 bases. Germline CDR1 and CDR2: SEHNR and FQNEAQ (reference sequence). The CDR3 contains 14 residues. The CDR3 DNA sequence: TGTTCCAGCAGCCCCGGGACAGGGGTCAACGAGCAGTACTTC. Encoded protein: CSSSPGTGVNEQYF.

The chain uses TRBV4-1 and TRBJ2-3; 9 bases map to TRBD2. This CDR3 is built from 16 residues. The V segment lost 6 bases and the J segment 6 bases; nucleotides outside the gene matches: 13. The germline V gene encodes CDR1 MGHRA and CDR2 YSYEKL. CDR3 bases: TGCGCCAGCAGGGGGCGGGCGGCTAGCGGGGTTGATACGCAGTATTTT. Its protein product is CASRGRAASGVDTQYF.

This sequence joins TRBV11-1 and TRBJ1-1; D might be TRBD1 (5 bases). The CDR3 sequence is 14 residues long. From germline, CDR1 is SGHAT and CDR2 FQDESV (reference sequence). V was cut by 1 base and J by 3 bases, with 9 bases left in between. The CDR3 reads CASSLERGYTEAFF. In DNA form, the CDR3 reads TGTGCCAGCAGCTTAGAAAGGGGTTACACTGAAGCTTTCTTT.

The rearrangement links TRBV21-1 to TRBJ2-5; TRBD1 is the table's D call, not checked against the DNA. TRBV21-1 is tagged as a pseudogene. CDR3 length equals 21 residues. Written as DNA, the CDR3 is TGTGCCAGCAGCAAAGGGAGAGGGACAGGGAATTTTTGCTACGACCAAGAGACCCAGTACTTC. Translating it yields CASSKGRGTGNFCYDQETQYF.

This sequence joins TRBV6-5 and TRBJ1-5, with D perhaps matching TRBD1 (5 bases). The CDR3 is 14 residues long. The germline gives CDR1 MNHEY, CDR2 SVGAGI. V lost 9 bases and J 5 bases, leaving 17 bases between the germline ends. CDR3 region: CARSPQGGDQPQHF. The CDR3 nucleotides read TGTGCCAGGAGTCCTCAGGGAGGAGATCAGCCCCAGCATTTT.

The chain is built from TRBV7-2 and TRBJ1-3; 12 bases line up with TRBD1. J gave up 5 bases and V 5 bases, and 4 bases lay outside the gene matches. The CDR3 sequence is 15 residues long. Germline V gene lookup returns CDR1 SGHTA and CDR2 FQGNSA. CDR3 region: CASSPGTGGRNTIYF. The DNA for the CDR3 is TGTGCCAGCAGCCCCGGGACAGGGGGCCGAAACACCATATATTTT.

The V call is TRBV7-3, the J call TRBJ2-1, with D tentatively TRBD1 (6 bases). Germline CDR1 and CDR2: SGHTA and FQGTGA. With 5 bases removed from V and 5 bases from J, the gap between germline ends came to 19 bases. This CDR3 is built from 16 residues. As DNA, the CDR3 is TGTGCCAGCAGCCCCTTTGGAGGAACAGGGAACAATGAGCAGTTCTTC. It is translated as CASSPFGGTGNNEQFF.

The rearrangement uses TRBV27 and TRBJ2-7, with TRBD1 identical over 7 bases. Losses at the gene ends were 7 bases for V and 3 bases for J; bases not matched to a gene: 9. Germline V gene lookup returns CDR1 MNHEY and CDR2 SMNVEV (reference sequence). The CDR3 consists of 14 residues. CDR3 DNA: TGTGCCAGCACAAAGGGACAGAGTGGCTACGAGCAGTACTTC. Its protein product is CASTKGQSGYEQYF.

The chain has TRBV5-6 and TRBJ1-5; TRBD1 agrees at 7 bases. CDR1 is SGHDT, CDR2 YYEEEE, per germline. The J segment lost 6 bases and the V segment lost 4 bases, leaving 10 bases of the junction unmatched. There are 15 residues in the CDR3. CDR3 sequence reads: CASSKRQGLGQPQHF. The CDR3, as DNA: TGTGCCAGCAGCAAGAGACAGGGCCTGGGTCAGCCCCAGCATTTT.